This T cell receptor beta chain was sequenced for a study of T cell repertoires in cytomegalovirus infection. Germline V gene lookup returns CDR1 SNHLY and CDR2 FYNNEI. This CDR3 has 14 amino acids. The V end was cut by 6 bases, the J end by 4 bases, with 15 bases between. TCRdb analysed the reads with MiXCR anew, one entry per CDR3 protein. The sample shows 200,000 or so distinct CDR3 sequences, roughly 27% of them seen only once. This chain uses TRBV2 with TRBJ1-2; D gene ambiguous. This receptor was identified in a human donor in good health (CMV status not recorded). Some clones in this sample may be carry-over from other donors' samples. The sample was PBMCs. This CDR3 reads CASSPRADLYGYTF. CDR3 nucleotide sequence: TGTGCCAGCAGCCCCCGGGCCGACCTCTATGGCTACACCTTC.